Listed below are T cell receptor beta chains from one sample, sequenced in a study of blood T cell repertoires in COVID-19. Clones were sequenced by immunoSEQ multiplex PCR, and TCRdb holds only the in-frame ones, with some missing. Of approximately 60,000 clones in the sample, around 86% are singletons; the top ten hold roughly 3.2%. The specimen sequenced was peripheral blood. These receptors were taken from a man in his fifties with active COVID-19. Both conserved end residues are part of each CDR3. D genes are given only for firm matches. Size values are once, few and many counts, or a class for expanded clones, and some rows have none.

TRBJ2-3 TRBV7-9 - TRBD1 TGTGCCAGCAGGATGACAGGGGATACGCAGTATTTT CASRMTGDTQYF
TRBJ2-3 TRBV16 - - TGTGCCAGCAGCCAGAGGAGCACCGATACGCAGTATTTT CASSQRSTDTQYF
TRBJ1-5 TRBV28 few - TGTGCCACCCCGAGGGAGTTCGGGAGCAATCAGCCCCAGCATTTT CATPREFGSNQPQHF
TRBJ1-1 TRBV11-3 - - TGTGCCAGCAGCTCAGGGCCGGACACTGAAGCTTTCTTT CASSSGPDTEAFF
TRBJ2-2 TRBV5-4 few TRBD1 TGTGCCAGCAGCTTGACGGGGACAGGGTGGCCCGGGGAGCTGTTTTTT CASSLTGTGWPGELFF
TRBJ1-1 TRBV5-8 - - TGTGCCAGCAGCTTTGACGGGTTCCGGTCGGACACTGAAGCTTTCTTT CASSFDGFRSDTEAFF
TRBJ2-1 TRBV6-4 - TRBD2 TGTGCCAGCAGTCCGAGGGGTAGCGGGAGCGGGAATGAGCAGTTCTTC CASSPRGSGSGNEQFF
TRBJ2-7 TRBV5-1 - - TGCGCCAGCAGTTCTAGTCGGACTTCCTCCTACGAGCAGTACTTC CASSSSRTSSYEQYF
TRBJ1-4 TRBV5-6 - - TGTGCCAGCAGCTTGGTCCAGGGAACGGAAAAACTGTTTTTT CASSLVQGTEKLFF
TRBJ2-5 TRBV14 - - TGTGCCAGCAGCCAAAGACCGGGACTGGGTCAGTTGGGTCAGTACTTC CASSQRPGLGQLGQYF
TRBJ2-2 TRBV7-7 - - TGTGCTAGCAGCCCGGGTCTCTGGTCCACCGGGAAGACCGGGGAGCTGTTTTTT CASSPGLWSTGKTGELFF
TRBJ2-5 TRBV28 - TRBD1 TGTGCCAGCAGGAACAGGGGGCCCAAAGAGACCCAGTACTTC CASRNRGPKETQYF
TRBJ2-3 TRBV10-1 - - TGCGCCAGCAGTGAGTCGCGGAGCACAGATACGCAGTATTTT CASSESRSTDTQYF
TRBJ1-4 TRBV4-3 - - TGCGCCAGCAGCCAATCCGCATATGCGGCCGAGGGGGGGAATGAAAAACTGTTTTTT CASSQSAYAAEGGNEKLFF
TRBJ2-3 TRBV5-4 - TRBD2 TGTGCCAGCAGCTTTGGGACTAGCGGCAAGTTTGAAGATACGCAGTATTTT CASSFGTSGKFEDTQYF